These T cell receptor beta chains were read from a single sample in a study of T-cell memory formation after mild COVID-19. TCRdb reprocessed the 5' RACE reads with MiXCR, giving one entry per CDR3 protein. Among about 340,000 distinct CDR3 sequences listed, about a sixth were seen once. Source material: PBMCs or a T cell subset sorted from them (not recorded which). The source is a man younger than 35 who had mild COVID-19 (a few samples of this study predate the infection). Cell type and time point are not known. CDR3s include the opening cysteine and the closing phenylalanine or tryptophan. D genes are given only for firm matches. The size field is filled for only some rows; it gives once, few, many or a size class.

V,J,size,D,DNA,CDR3
TRBV27,TRBJ1-6,few,NA,TGTGCCAGCAGTTTATCGCGGGGGGAACTCTCACCCCTCCACTTT,CASSLSRGELSPLHF
TRBV28,TRBJ1-2,few,TRBD1,TGTGCCAGCAGTCTCTACAGGGGGCCCGACTATGGCTACACCTTC,CASSLYRGPDYGYTF
TRBV20-1,TRBJ2-7,NA,TRBD2,TGCAGTGCTAGAGGCGGGACTAGAGGGGACTCCTACGAGCAGTACTTC,CSARGGTRGDSYEQYF
TRBV20-1,TRBJ2-3,NA,NA,TGCAGTGCAACGGCCGGGGGCGCAAGCACAGATACGCAGTATTTT,CSATAGGASTDTQYF
TRBV6-5,TRBJ1-2,few,NA,TGTGCCAGCAGTTACGACAGGAACTATGGCTACACCTTC,CASSYDRNYGYTF
TRBV5-1,TRBJ2-3,many,NA,TGCGCCAGCAGCTCCGACAGCCCCCCGGATACGCAGTATTTT,CASSSDSPPDTQYF
TRBV15,TRBJ1-5,few,TRBD1,TGTGCCACCAGGAAGGACGGACAGGGGGCGAATCAGCCCCAGCATTTT,CATRKDGQGANQPQHF
TRBV2,TRBJ1-5,few,NA,TGTGCCAGCGGGCGAGGGCGCCAGCCCCAGCATTTT,CASGRGRQPQHF
TRBV4-2,TRBJ2-5,few,NA,TGTGCCAGCAGCCAAGACCCGGCTAGAGAAGAGACCCAGTACTTC,CASSQDPAREETQYF
TRBV4-3,TRBJ1-5,few,NA,TGCGCCAGCAGCCTATCCTGGGGGGGCAATCAGCCCCAGCATTTT,CASSLSWGGNQPQHF
TRBV4-3,TRBJ2-1,few,TRBD2,TGCGCCAGCAGCCAAGAAGGGGCGGGGGGCAATGAGCAGTTCTTC,CASSQEGAGGNEQFF
TRBV7-6,TRBJ1-3,few,TRBD1,TGTGCCAGCAGCTGGCTGCCGGGACAGGGGGAGACCATATATTTT,CASSWLPGQGETIYF
TRBV6-1,TRBJ2-4,NA,TRBD2,TGTGCCAGCAGTGATCCGACTAGCGGGGGAATGAGAAACATTCAGTACTTC,CASSDPTSGGMRNIQYF
TRBV5-5,TRBJ2-3,few,TRBD2,TGTGCCAGCAGCTTGACTAGCGGGGGGGCACGAGATACGCAGTATTTT,CASSLTSGGARDTQYF
TRBV6-5,TRBJ2-6,few,NA,TGTGCGGCCGGAGGGGGCGCTGGGGCCAACGTCCTGACTTTC,CAAGGGAGANVLTF
TRBV6-5,TRBJ2-4,NA,TRBD1,TGTGCCAGCAGCCCTGACAGGGCTCGGCCCATTCAGTACTTC,CASSPDRARPIQYF
TRBV6-5,TRBJ1-2,many,NA,TGTGCCAGCAGTTACCCCCGAGGGCTCGGCTACACCTTC,CASSYPRGLGYTF
TRBV4-1,TRBJ1-2,many,TRBD1,TGCGCCAGCAGCCTTGACAGGGCTGTTGGCTATGGCTACACCTTC,CASSLDRAVGYGYTF
TRBV7-9,TRBJ1-1,NA,NA,TGTGCCAGCAGCTTATACCAGGGAACTGAAGCTTTCTTT,CASSLYQGTEAFF
TRBV29-1,TRBJ1-2,NA,NA,TGCAGCGTTGCAGGGCAGGGCTACACCTTC,CSVAGQGYTF
TRBV20-1,TRBJ2-5,many,TRBD2,TGCAGTGCTGGACGATCCCGGTTTAGCGGGCAAGAGACCCAGTACTTC,CSAGRSRFSGQETQYF
TRBV30,TRBJ1-6,NA,NA,TGTGCCTGGAGTGTGGGGACGCCGACGAATTCACCCCTCCACTTT,CAWSVGTPTNSPLHF
TRBV6-4,TRBJ2-5,NA,NA,TGTGCCAGCAGCGCCGACAGGATACACCAAGAGACCCAGTACTTC,CASSADRIHQETQYF
TRBV20-1,TRBJ2-3,NA,NA,TGCAGTGCTCAGACTGGGGTCTCGCAGTATTTT,CSAQTGVSQYF
TRBV4-1,TRBJ1-2,NA,TRBD1,TGCGCCAGCAGCCAAGTTGCGGGACAGGGCCTAGATGGCTACACCTTC,CASSQVAGQGLDGYTF
TRBV4-1,TRBJ1-5,few,TRBD1,TGCGCCAGCAGCCATTGGACAGGGCGACATAGCAATCAGCCCCAGCATTTT,CASSHWTGRHSNQPQHF
TRBV4-3,TRBJ2-2,few,TRBD1,TGCGCCAGCAGCCAAGAGGCCCGAGGACAGGGGACCGGGGAGCTGTTTTTT,CASSQEARGQGTGELFF
TRBV7-9,TRBJ2-5,many,TRBD1,TGTGCCAGCAGCGACCTCGACGGACAGGCCCACGGAGAGACCCAGTACTTC,CASSDLDGQAHGETQYF
TRBV4-1,TRBJ2-1,few,TRBD1,TGCGCCAGCAGCCAGCAGGGGGTAGTATACGATGAGCAGTTCTTC,CASSQQGVVYDEQFF
TRBV6-2/TRBV6-3,TRBJ2-7,few,NA,TGTGCCAGCAGTTACACGGCAGACGAGCAGTACTTC,CASSYTADEQYF
TRBV27,TRBJ2-4,NA,NA,TGTGCCAGCAACTCCGGCGGCTCAGCCAAAAACATTCAGTACTTC,CASNSGGSAKNIQYF
TRBV20-1,TRBJ2-7,few,TRBD1,TGCAGTGCTAGAGATCTGGGCAGGGGGAGCTCCTACGAGCAGTACTTC,CSARDLGRGSSYEQYF